In this sample, the clone carrying this T cell receptor beta chain turned up once. The antigen remains unidentified. The table came from immunoSEQ multiplex PCR; TCRdb's copy has only in-frame clones and leaves some out. The data contain fewer than 80,000 clones, 75% to 95% of them singletons. Trimming cost V 0 bases and J 0 bases, with 12 bases left between them. There are 18 residues in the CDR3. This entry belongs to a study of OX40 agonist ivuxolimab in advanced cancers. In the study overall: The patients got ivuxolimab, which is an agonistic anti-OX40 (CD134) antibody. At 82.7% male, the cohort had a mean age of around 56 years, ranging from about 20 to 80.

Regarding the study as a whole: CD4+ and CD8+ blood T cells expanded clonally by week 6 at 0.1 to 3.0 mg/kg.

This chain connects TRBV23-1 to TRBJ2-6; the D is unclear. TRBV23-1 is classed as an ORF, of uncertain function. This receptor was taken from an adult with an advanced solid tumor such as melanoma, head and neck, liver or kidney cancer. The sequencing here drew on CD4+ or CD8+ T cells sorted from blood, taken in a trial of the OX40 agonist ivuxolimab. This CDR3 is CASSQSFGFYSGANVLTF. CDR3 DNA sequence: TGCGCCAGCAGTCAATCGTTTGGATTCTACTCTGGGGCCAACGTCCTGACTTTC.